Following are 25 T cell receptor beta chains from one sample sequenced in a study of a mutant IDH1 vaccine in newly diagnosed glioma (dated by TCRdb to the early 2020s). According to the study, the label for this sample's time point signals: week 5, during vaccination. A 20-mer mutant IDH1 peptide at 300 micrograms in Montanide made up each vaccine dose, which was injected subcutaneously together with topical imiquimod. Their specific antigens are unknown. To prepare the library, the immunoSEQ multiplex PCR assay was applied. TCRdb provides this immuneACCESS table in a form limited to in-frame rearrangements. Some clones are lacking; in checked studies, under half of them reflect an unresolved V gene, and why the rest are absent is not known. This sample gives roughly 28,000 clones in total; roughly 90% of them show up just once. Of the sample, over 15% is held by the ten largest clones. Here the sequenced sample was PBMCs, taken from a glioma patient whose treatment included an IDH1 peptide vaccine. These receptors all come from a man aged 18 to 29 with glioma.

This sequence joins TRBV4-1 and TRBJ1-5; perhaps TRBD1 as D (5 bases). This CDR3 is built from 15 residues. The germline gives CDR1 MGHRA, CDR2 YSYEKL. V shed 6 bases and J shed 0 bases, with 12 bases lying between them. The CDR3 region has the DNA TGCGCCAGCAGACGGACGGGGGATAGCAATCAGCCCCAGCATTTT. Its protein product is CASRRTGDSNQPQHF.

The V call is TRBV4-3, the J call TRBJ2-1, with 8 nucleotides matching TRBD2. CDR3 length equals 12 residues. Trimming cost V 4 bases and J 7 bases; bases outside gene matches: 0. Germline CDR1 is LGHNA and CDR2 is YSLEER. The CDR3: CASSLAGNEQFF. CDR3 bases: TGCGCCAGCAGCCTAGCGGGAAATGAGCAGTTCTTC.

The chain links TRBV29-1 to TRBJ2-6; possible D gene TRBD1, 5 bases. This CDR3 has 14 residues. CDR1 is SQVTM and CDR2 is ANQGSEA in the germline V gene. V was clipped by 4 bases and J by 4 bases, with 11 bases between them. The CDR3 region is CSVGTGSGANVLTF. The CDR3 coding sequence is TGCAGCGTTGGCACAGGTTCCGGGGCCAACGTCCTGACTTTC. The full variable domain, in which reference TRBV29-1 and TRBJ2-6 provide the parts outside the CDR3, is SAVISQKPSRDICQRGTSLTIQCQVDSQVTMMFWYRQQPGQSLTLIATANQGSEATYESGFVIDKFPISRPNLTFSTLTVSNMSPEDSSIYLCSVGTGSGANVLTFGAGSRLTVL.

The count of this clone is one. The CDR3 protein is CASSSTGQGLYGYTF. In DNA form, the CDR3 reads TGTGCCAGCAGCTCAACGGGACAGGGGCTATATGGCTACACCTTC. The chain is built from TRBV7-9 and TRBJ1-2, with 10 positions matching TRBD1. V shed 4 bases and J 5 bases; nucleotides not matched to a gene: 7. This CDR3 comprises 15 residues. Germline V gives CDR1 SEHNR, CDR2 FQNEAQ (reference sequence).

The V call is TRBV4-3, the J call TRBJ1-2; D might be TRBD1 (5 bases). Germline V lookup: CDR1 LGHNA, CDR2 YSLEER. V lost 0 bases to trimming and J lost 8 bases, with 13 bases between them. This CDR3 is built from 14 residues. In DNA, the CDR3 is TGCGCCAGCAGCCAAGATTTGAGGGGCGGCGGCTACACCTTC. Amino acids: CASSQDLRGGGYTF.

The V and J genes are TRBV5-1 and TRBJ1-1; no definite D call. The CDR3 covers 13 residues. V was shortened by 4 bases and J by 3 bases, with 10 bases between the two germline ends. Per the germline V gene, CDR1 is SGHRS and CDR2 is YFSETQ. The CDR3 sequence: CASSLTPDTEAFF. CDR3 DNA: TGCGCCAGCAGCCTGACACCTGACACTGAAGCTTTCTTT.

The V and J genes are TRBV5-1 and TRBJ1-1; D is possibly TRBD1 (5 bases). In germline, CDR1 is SGHRS, CDR2 YFSETQ. The ends were cut back, 6 bases at V and 0 bases at J, with 12 bases in the middle. This CDR3 region has 14 residues. CDR3 residues: CASKTGTMNTEAFF. CDR3 in DNA: TGCGCCAGCAAAACTGGGACTATGAACACTGAAGCTTTCTTT. Full variable domain (rest looked up from reference TRBV5-1 and TRBJ1-1): KAGVTQTPRYLIKTRGQQVTLSCSPISGHRSVSWYQQTPGQGLQFLFEYFSETQRNKGNFPGRFSGRQFSNSRSEMNVSTLELGDSALYLCASKTGTMNTEAFFGQGTRLTVV.

The rearrangement uses TRBV4-1 and TRBJ2-7; 7 bases fit TRBD2. Germline V gene lookup returns CDR1 MGHRA and CDR2 YSYEKL. CDR3 length: 14 residues. After removal of 4 bases from V and 0 bases from J, the junction contained 3 bases not matched to a gene. The CDR3 protein is CASSPRTSSYEQYF. For the CDR3, the DNA is TGCGCCAGCAGCCCCCGGACTAGCTCCTACGAGCAGTACTTC.

This clone came up once. This chain uses TRBV19 with TRBJ1-1, with D tentatively TRBD1 (5 bases). In germline, CDR1 is LNHDA, CDR2 SQIVND (reference sequence). Deletions cut 6 bases from V and 4 bases from J, with 27 bases between. CDR3 size: 18 residues. The CDR3 DNA sequence: TGTGCCAGTAGCTCTCATGGGCTTCAGGGAGGGTCGGGCACTGAAGCTTTCTTT. This gives the protein CASSSHGLQGGSGTEAFF.

This clone was seen more than once but under ten times. This chain joins TRBV30 and TRBJ2-3; 9 positions match TRBD2. Unmatched junction bases numbered 4, after V lost 4 bases and J lost 5 bases. The CDR3 is made up of 13 amino acids. CDR1 GTSNPN and CDR2 SVGIG come from the germline V gene (reference sequence). The CDR3 sequence is CAWNGGRVDTQYF. Here the CDR3 DNA reads TGTGCCTGGAATGGCGGGAGGGTAGATACGCAGTATTTT.

This chain joins TRBV28 and TRBJ1-5; D is ambiguous. Germline V gene lookup returns CDR1 MDHEN and CDR2 SYDVKM. The length of the CDR3 is 12 residues. V was shortened by 5 bases and J by 5 bases, with 7 bases between the two germline ends. The CDR3 loop is CASSPLDQPQHF. In DNA, the CDR3 is TGTGCCAGCAGTCCCTTGGATCAGCCCCAGCATTTT.

This chain joins TRBV14 and TRBJ2-3; TRBD2 aligns across 8 bases. Germline-derived CDR1 and CDR2 are SGHDN and FVKESK. The CDR3 length is 16 residues. J gave up 3 bases and V 2 bases, and 7 bases lay outside the gene matches. The CDR3 DNA sequence: TGTGCCAGCAGCCAACCAGGACTAGCTTCGACAGATACGCAGTATTTT. Residues: CASSQPGLASTDTQYF.

V gene TRBV6-5 combines with J gene TRBJ2-2; TRBD2 is a possible D gene (6 bases). Germline CDR1 MNHEY, CDR2 SVGAGI. The CDR3 loop spans 14 amino acids. Trimming removed 6 bases at V and 5 bases at J, with 13 bases between. CDR3 sequence reads: CASRGGVGTGELFF. CDR3 DNA: TGTGCCAGCAGGGGGGGAGTGGGAACCGGGGAGCTGTTTTTT.

This sequence joins TRBV19 and TRBJ1-1; D gene uncertain. The V gene lost 6 bases and the J gene lost 0 bases, with 11 bases spanning the gap. This CDR3 has 14 residues. Looked up from germline, CDR1 is LNHDA and CDR2 is SQIVND (reference sequence). Here the CDR3 DNA reads TGTGCCAGTAGCCGCGGACGTCTGAACACTGAAGCTTTCTTT. It encodes CASSRGRLNTEAFF.

The genes are TRBV29-1 and TRBJ1-3; TRBD1 might be the D (5 bases). V was pared by 2 bases and J by 7 bases, with 9 bases between. CDR1 is SQVTM and CDR2 is ANQGSEA in the germline V gene. The CDR3 spans 12 residues. CDR3 bases: TGCAGCGTTGAAAGGGGTAGGAACACCATATATTTT. Translated: CSVERGRNTIYF.

The V call is TRBV30, the J call TRBJ2-1; 12 positions match TRBD2. Trimming removed 0 bases from V and 0 bases from J; junction bases left unmatched: 0. In germline, CDR1 is GTSNPN, CDR2 SVGIG (reference sequence). This CDR3 spans 16 amino acids. This chain's CDR3 is CAWSVGLAGSYNEQFF. The CDR3 nucleotides read TGTGCCTGGAGTGTGGGACTAGCGGGCTCCTACAATGAGCAGTTCTTC.

This clone was seen only a few times. The CDR3, as DNA: TGCGCCAGCAGCCGAGGCCGGACAGGGACTTCCGGCTACACCTTC. Translated: CASSRGRTGTSGYTF. This rearrangement joins TRBV4-3 to TRBJ1-2; the match to TRBD1 covers 8 bases. V lost 4 bases and J lost 8; bases outside the gene matches: 12. Germline V CDR1 and CDR2: LGHNA, YSLEER. CDR3 length: 15 residues.

The rearrangement uses TRBV5-1 and TRBJ1-1; 7 bases match TRBD1. CDR3 length equals 13 residues. Per the germline V gene, CDR1 is SGHRS and CDR2 is YFSETQ. Unmatched junction bases numbered 4, after V lost 4 bases and J lost 4 bases. CDR3 amino acids: CASSPYRGTEAFF. CDR3 sequence (DNA): TGCGCCAGCAGCCCGTACAGGGGCACTGAAGCTTTCTTT.

The chain employs TRBV23-1 and TRBJ1-5; D may be TRBD1 (6 bases). TRBV23-1 is assigned to the ORF class and has an uncertain function. The V end lost 3 bases, the J end lost 2 bases, and 26 bases lay between the germline ends. The CDR3 length is 20 residues. For the CDR3, the DNA is TGCGCCAGCAGTCAGCCTTTCCTCCGGGACATCTTACGAGGCAATCAGCCCCAGCATTTT. It yields the protein CASSQPFLRDILRGNQPQHF.

This clone appeared once. The CDR3 DNA reads TGTGCCATCAGTGAGACAGGGGGTAGGAACACTGAAGCTTTCTTT. Protein: CAISETGGRNTEAFF. The rearrangement links TRBV10-3 to TRBJ1-1; 8 nucleotides agree with TRBD1. The CDR3 totals 15 residues. Germline V gives CDR1 ENHRY, CDR2 SYGVKD. V shed 2 bases, J shed 1 base, and the junction held 3 bases outside the gene matches.

J is TRBJ2-7 and V is TRBV28; D is unresolved. Between the trimmed V and J ends, which lost 1 base and 7 bases, there was a span of 11 bases. CDR3 length: 13 amino acids. Per the germline V gene, CDR1 is MDHEN and CDR2 is SYDVKM. The CDR3 protein is CASSLSPTYEQYF. CDR3 coding DNA: TGTGCCAGCAGTTTATCCCCGACATATGAGCAGTACTTC.

This clone was picked up one time. The V call is TRBV29-1, the J call TRBJ1-1, with D hard to call. Germline V gene lookup returns CDR1 SQVTM and CDR2 ANQGSEA. This CDR3 has 13 residues. Trimming cost V 3 bases and J 6 bases, with 14 bases left between them. The CDR3: CSVERQIRPEAFF. CDR3 nucleotides: TGCAGCGTTGAGAGGCAGATCCGTCCTGAAGCTTTCTTT.

This chain uses TRBV6-6 with TRBJ2-1; TRBD2 aligns across 11 bases. CDR3 length: 15 residues. V dropped 6 bases and J dropped 9; count of bases not matched to a gene: 10. Germline loops: CDR1 MNHNY, CDR2 SVGAGI (reference sequence). CDR3 DNA sequence: TGTGCCAGCAGATCGGGACTAGCGGAGGGGGTTGAGCAGTTCTTC. This translates into CASRSGLAEGVEQFF.

This clone was seen just once. This chain uses TRBV28 with TRBJ1-5; maybe TRBD1 (5 bases). The CDR3 is 14 residues long. V lost 3 bases and J lost 2, with 8 bases in between. Germline V lookup: CDR1 MDHEN, CDR2 SYDVKM. The CDR3 bases are TGTGCCAGCAGTTTGGGGGGAGGCAATCAGCCCCAGCATTTT. Translation gives CASSLGGGNQPQHF.

The rearrangement links TRBV30 to TRBJ1-1; no reliable D call. V lost 5 bases and J 2 bases, leaving 12 bases between the germline ends. Germline loops: CDR1 GTSNPN, CDR2 SVGIG (reference sequence). The CDR3 spans 13 residues. The DNA for the CDR3 is TGTGCCTGGCACCTCTTGGGCAACACTGAAGCTTTCTTT. Its protein is CAWHLLGNTEAFF.